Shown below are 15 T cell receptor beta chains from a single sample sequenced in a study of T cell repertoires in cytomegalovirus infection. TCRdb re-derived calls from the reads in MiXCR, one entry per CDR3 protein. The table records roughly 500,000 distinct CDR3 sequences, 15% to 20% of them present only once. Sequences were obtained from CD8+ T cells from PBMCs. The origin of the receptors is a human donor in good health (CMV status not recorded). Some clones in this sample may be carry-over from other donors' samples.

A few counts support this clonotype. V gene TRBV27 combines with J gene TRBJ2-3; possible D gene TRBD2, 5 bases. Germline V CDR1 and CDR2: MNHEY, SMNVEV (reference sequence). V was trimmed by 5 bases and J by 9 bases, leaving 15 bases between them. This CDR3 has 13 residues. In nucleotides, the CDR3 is TGTGCCAGCAGTCATAAGGCCGGGAACACGCAGTATTTT. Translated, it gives CASSHKAGNTQYF.

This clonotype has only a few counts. As DNA, the CDR3 is TGCGCCAGCAGCCAAGATATTCGGGGAGCCTACGAGCAGTACTTC. Its protein is CASSQDIRGAYEQYF. V and J are TRBV4-1 and TRBJ2-7; D perhaps matches TRBD2 (5 bases). The CDR3 spans 15 residues. Germline CDR1 MGHRA, CDR2 YSYEKL. Trimming removed 0 bases at V and 2 bases at J, with 11 bases between.

The CDR3 loop is CASSSGTGSEQYF. The CDR3 DNA is TGTGCCAGCAGTTCTGGGACAGGCAGCGAGCAGTACTTC. The chain couples TRBV12-3 or TRBV12-4 to TRBJ2-7; 8 bases are a match to TRBD1. V lost 4 bases and J lost 6; bases outside the gene matches: 5. This CDR3 has 13 residues.

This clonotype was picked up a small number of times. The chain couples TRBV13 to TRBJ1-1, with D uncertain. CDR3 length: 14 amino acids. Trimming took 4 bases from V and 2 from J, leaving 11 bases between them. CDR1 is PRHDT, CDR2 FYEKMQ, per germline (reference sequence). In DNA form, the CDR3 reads TGTGCCAGCAGCTCCTGGAGCCTTAACACTGAAGCTTTCTTT. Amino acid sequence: CASSSWSLNTEAFF.

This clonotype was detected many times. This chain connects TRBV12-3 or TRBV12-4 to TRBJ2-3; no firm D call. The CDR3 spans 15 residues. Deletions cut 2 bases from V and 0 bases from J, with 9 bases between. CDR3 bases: TGTGCCAGCAGTTTACTACTACCTAGCACAGATACGCAGTATTTT. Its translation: CASSLLLPSTDTQYF.

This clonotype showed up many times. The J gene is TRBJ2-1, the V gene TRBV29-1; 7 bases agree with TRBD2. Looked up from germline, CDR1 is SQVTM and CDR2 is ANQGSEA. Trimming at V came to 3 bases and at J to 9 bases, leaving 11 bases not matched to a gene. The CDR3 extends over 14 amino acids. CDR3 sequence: CSVEGWTGRSEQFF. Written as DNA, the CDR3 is TGCAGCGTTGAGGGGTGGACCGGGAGGAGTGAGCAGTTCTTC.

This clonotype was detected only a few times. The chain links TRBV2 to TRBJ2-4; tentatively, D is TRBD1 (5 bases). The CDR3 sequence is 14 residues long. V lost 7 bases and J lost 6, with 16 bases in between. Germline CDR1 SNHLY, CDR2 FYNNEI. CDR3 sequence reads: CASIPTQQGNIQYF. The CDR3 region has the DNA TGTGCCAGCATTCCGACCCAGCAGGGAAACATTCAGTACTTC.

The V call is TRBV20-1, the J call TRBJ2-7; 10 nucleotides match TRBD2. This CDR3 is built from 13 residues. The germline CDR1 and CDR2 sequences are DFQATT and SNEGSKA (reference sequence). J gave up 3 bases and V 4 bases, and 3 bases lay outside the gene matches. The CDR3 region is CSATGLADYEQYF. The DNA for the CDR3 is TGCAGTGCTACCGGACTAGCGGACTACGAGCAGTACTTC.

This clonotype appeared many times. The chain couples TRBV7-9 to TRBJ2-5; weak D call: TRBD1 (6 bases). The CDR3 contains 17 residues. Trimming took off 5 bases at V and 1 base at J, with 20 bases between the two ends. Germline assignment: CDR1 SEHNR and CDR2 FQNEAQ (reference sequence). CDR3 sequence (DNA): TGTGCCAGCAGCGGACGGGACACCCGGAACCCCCAAGAGACCCAGTACTTC. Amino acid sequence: CASSGRDTRNPQETQYF.

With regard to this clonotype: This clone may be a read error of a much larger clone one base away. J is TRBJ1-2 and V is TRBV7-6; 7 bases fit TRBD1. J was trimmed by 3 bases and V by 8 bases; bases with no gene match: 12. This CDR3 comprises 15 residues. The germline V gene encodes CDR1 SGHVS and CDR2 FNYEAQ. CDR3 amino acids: CASWQGGALDYGYTF. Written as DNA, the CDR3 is TGTGCCAGCTGGCAGGGGGGGGCGCTGGACTATGGCTACACCTTC.

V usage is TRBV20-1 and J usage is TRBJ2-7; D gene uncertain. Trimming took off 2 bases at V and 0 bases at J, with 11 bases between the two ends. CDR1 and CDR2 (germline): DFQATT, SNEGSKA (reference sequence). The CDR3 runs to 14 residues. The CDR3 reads CSARSLLDSYEQYF. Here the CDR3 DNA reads TGCAGTGCTAGATCACTACTTGACTCCTACGAGCAGTACTTC.

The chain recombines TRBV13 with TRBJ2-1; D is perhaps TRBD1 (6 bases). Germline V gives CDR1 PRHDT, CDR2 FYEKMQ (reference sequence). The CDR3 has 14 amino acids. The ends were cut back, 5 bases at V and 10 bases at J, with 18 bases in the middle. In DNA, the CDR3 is TGTGCCAGCAGCCCGACAGGAGACCCCTTGGAGCAGTTCTTC. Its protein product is CASSPTGDPLEQFF.

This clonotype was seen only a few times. In nucleotides, the CDR3 is TGTGCCAGCACCTCAAGGGGGTCAGGGGGCTACACCTTC. It yields the protein CASTSRGSGGYTF. The chain links TRBV27 to TRBJ1-2, with D maybe TRBD1 (6 bases). The germline CDR1 and CDR2 sequences are MNHEY and SMNVEV (reference sequence). Deletions cut 7 bases from V and 8 bases from J, with 17 bases between. This CDR3 has 13 residues.

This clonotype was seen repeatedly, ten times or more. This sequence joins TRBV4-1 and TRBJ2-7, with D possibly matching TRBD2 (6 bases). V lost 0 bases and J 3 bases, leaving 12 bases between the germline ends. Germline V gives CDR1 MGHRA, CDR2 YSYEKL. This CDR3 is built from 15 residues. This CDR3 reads CASSQDGGKYYEQYF. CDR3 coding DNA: TGCGCCAGCAGCCAAGATGGGGGGAAATACTACGAGCAGTACTTC.

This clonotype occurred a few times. The CDR3 nucleotides are TGTGCCAGCAGCTTAGTACTAGCGGGAGACAGTGAGCAGTTCTTC. This encodes CASSLVLAGDSEQFF. The chain is built from TRBV11-2 and TRBJ2-1; TRBD2 agrees at 11 bases. With 1 base clipped from V and 9 bases from J, the junction kept 5 bases outside the gene matches. Germline V lookup: CDR1 SGHAT, CDR2 FQNNGV. The CDR3 is 15 residues long.